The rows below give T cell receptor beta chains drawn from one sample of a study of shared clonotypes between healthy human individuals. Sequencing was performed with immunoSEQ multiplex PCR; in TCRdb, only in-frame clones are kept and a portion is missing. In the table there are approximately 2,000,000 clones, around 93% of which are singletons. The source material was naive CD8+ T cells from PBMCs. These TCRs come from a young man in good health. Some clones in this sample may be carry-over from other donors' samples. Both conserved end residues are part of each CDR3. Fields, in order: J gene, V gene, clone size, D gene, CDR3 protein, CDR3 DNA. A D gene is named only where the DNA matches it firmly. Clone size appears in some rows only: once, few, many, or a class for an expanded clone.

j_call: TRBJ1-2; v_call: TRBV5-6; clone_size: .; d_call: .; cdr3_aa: CASTTDNQDYGYTF; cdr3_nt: TGTGCCAGTACTACGGACAATCAGGACTATGGCTACACCTTC
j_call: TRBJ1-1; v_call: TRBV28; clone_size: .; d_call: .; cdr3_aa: CASSLLSVQGSWGTEAFF; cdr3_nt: TGTGCCAGCAGTTTATTGAGCGTCCAGGGGTCTTGGGGCACTGAAGCTTTCTTT
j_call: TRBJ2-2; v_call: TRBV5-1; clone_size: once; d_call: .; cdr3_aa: CASSLRGAGELFF; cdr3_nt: TGCGCCAGCAGCTTGAGGGGGGCCGGGGAGCTGTTTTTT
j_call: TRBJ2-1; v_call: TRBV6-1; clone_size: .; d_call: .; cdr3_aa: CASGTTGPYNEQFF; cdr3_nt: TGTGCCAGCGGGACGACAGGCCCTTACAATGAGCAGTTCTTC
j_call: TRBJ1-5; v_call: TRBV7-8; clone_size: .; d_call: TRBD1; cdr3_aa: CASSLAGTVYQPQHF; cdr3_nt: TGTGCCAGCAGCTTAGCGGGGACAGTATACCAGCCCCAGCATTTT
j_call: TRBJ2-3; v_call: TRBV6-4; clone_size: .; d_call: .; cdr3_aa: CASSPWGESTDTQYF; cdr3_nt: TGTGCCAGCAGCCCGTGGGGGGAAAGCACAGATACGCAGTATTTT
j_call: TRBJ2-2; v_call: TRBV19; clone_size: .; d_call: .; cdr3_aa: CASTEVVTGELFF; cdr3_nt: TGTGCCAGTACGGAGGTAGTAACCGGGGAGCTGTTTTTT
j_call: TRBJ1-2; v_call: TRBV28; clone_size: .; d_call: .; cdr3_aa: CASSLGRDGYTF; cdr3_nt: TGTGCCAGCAGTTTGGGGCGGGATGGCTACACCTTC
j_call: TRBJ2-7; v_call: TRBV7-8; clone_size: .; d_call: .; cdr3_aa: CASSQGPPITDTYEQYF; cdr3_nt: TGTGCCAGCAGCCAAGGTCCCCCTATAACGGATACCTACGAGCAGTACTTC
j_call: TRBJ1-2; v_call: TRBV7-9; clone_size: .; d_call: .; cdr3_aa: CASSFGGPNYGYTF; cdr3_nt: TGTGCCAGCAGCTTTGGAGGGCCTAACTATGGCTACACCTTC
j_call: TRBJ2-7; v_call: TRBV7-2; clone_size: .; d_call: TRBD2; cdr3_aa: CASSRGTSGMVHEQYF; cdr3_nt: TGTGCCAGCAGCAGGGGGACTAGCGGGATGGTCCACGAGCAGTACTTC
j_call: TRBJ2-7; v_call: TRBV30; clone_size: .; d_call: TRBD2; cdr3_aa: CAWRKGTSNREQYF; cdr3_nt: TGTGCCTGGAGGAAGGGGACTAGTAACCGCGAGCAGTACTTC
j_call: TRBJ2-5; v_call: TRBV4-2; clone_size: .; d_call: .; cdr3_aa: CASSHPLEGETQYF; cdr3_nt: TGTGCCAGCAGCCATCCCCTGGAAGGAGAGACCCAGTACTTC
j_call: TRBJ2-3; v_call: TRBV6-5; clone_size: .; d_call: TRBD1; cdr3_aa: CASSPDRGRPDTQYF; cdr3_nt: TGTGCCAGCAGTCCGGACAGGGGGCGCCCAGATACGCAGTATTTT
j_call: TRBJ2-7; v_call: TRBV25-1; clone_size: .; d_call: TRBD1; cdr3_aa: CASSDFGTGIYEQYF; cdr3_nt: TGTGCCAGCAGTGATTTTGGGACAGGGATATACGAGCAGTACTTC
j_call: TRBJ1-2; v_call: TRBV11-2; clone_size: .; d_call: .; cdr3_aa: CASSEDPGFSGYTF; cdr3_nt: TGTGCCAGCAGCGAAGACCCGGGGTTCTCTGGCTACACCTTC
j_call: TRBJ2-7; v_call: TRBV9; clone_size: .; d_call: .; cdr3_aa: CASSPRDFYEQYF; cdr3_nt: TGTGCCAGCAGCCCACGGGACTTTTACGAGCAGTACTTC
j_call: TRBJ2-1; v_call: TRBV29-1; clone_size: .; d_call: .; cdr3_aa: CSVVVRVDMVDEQFF; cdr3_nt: TGCAGCGTTGTAGTGAGGGTGGACATGGTCGATGAGCAGTTCTTC
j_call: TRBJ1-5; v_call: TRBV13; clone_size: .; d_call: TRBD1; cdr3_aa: CASSIGQGYQPQHF; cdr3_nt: TGTGCCAGCAGCATAGGACAGGGTTATCAGCCCCAGCATTTT
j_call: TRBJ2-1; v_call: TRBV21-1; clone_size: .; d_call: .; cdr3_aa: CASTEGRDEVCVEQFF; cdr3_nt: TGTGCCAGCACAGAAGGCCGGGACGAAGTCTGTGTTGAGCAGTTCTTC
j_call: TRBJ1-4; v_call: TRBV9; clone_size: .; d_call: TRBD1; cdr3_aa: CASSTRQGAIEKLFF; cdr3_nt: TGTGCCAGCAGCACACGACAGGGGGCAATTGAAAAACTGTTTTTT
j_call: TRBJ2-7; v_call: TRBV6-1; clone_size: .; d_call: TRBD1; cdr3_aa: CATGQGLLYEQYF; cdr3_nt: TGTGCCACCGGACAGGGCCTCCTCTACGAGCAGTACTTC
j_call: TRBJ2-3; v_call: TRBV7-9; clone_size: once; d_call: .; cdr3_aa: CASSRMGDTQYF; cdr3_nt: TGTGCCAGCAGCCGTATGGGAGATACGCAGTATTTT
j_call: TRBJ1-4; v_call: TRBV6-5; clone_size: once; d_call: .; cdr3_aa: CASSYRDGTNEKLFF; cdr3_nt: TGTGCCAGCAGTTACAGGGACGGCACTAATGAAAAACTGTTTTTT
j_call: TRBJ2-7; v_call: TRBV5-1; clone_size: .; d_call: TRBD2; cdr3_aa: CASSLARLAGVHEQYF; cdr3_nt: TGCGCCAGCAGCTTGGCCCGGTTAGCGGGAGTCCACGAGCAGTACTTC
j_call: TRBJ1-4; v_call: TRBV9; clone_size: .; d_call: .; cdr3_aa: CASSVGQGGEKLFF; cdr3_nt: TGTGCCAGCAGCGTAGGCCAGGGTGGAGAAAAACTGTTTTTT
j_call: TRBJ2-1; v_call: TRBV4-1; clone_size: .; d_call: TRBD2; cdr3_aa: CASSQTRVAGNYNEQFF; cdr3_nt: TGCGCCAGCAGCCAAACCAGGGTAGCGGGAAACTACAATGAGCAGTTCTTC
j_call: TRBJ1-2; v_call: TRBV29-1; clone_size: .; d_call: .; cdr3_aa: CSAGGTRYYGYTF; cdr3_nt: TGCAGCGCCGGGGGTACACGGTACTATGGCTACACCTTC
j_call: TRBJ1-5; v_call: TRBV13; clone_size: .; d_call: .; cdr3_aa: CASSLGGTNNQPQHF; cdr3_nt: TGTGCCAGCAGCTTAGGGGGGACAAACAATCAGCCCCAGCATTTT
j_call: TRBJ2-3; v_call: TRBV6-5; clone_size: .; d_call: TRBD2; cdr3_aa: CASSILAGSTDTQYF; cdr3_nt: TGTGCCAGCAGCATCCTAGCGGGTAGCACAGATACGCAGTATTTT
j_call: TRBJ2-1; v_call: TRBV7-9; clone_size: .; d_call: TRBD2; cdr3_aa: CASMGGRRNEQFF; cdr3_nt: TGTGCCAGCATGGGCGGGAGGCGGAATGAGCAGTTCTTC
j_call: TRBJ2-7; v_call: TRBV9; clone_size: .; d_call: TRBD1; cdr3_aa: CASSANAQGTSYEQYF; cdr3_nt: TGTGCCAGCAGCGCTAACGCACAGGGGACCTCCTACGAGCAGTACTTC
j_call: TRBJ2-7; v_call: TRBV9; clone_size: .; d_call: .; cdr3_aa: CASSENLGSSSYEQYF; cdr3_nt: TGTGCCAGCAGCGAGAATCTTGGAAGCAGTTCCTACGAGCAGTACTTC
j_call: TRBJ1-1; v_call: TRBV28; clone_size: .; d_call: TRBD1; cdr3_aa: CASSLGQGEIEAFF; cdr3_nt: TGTGCCAGCAGTCTGGGACAGGGAGAGATTGAAGCTTTCTTT
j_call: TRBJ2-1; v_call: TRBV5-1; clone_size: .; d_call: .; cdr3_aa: CASSFSGDYNEQFF; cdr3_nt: TGCGCCAGCAGCTTTAGCGGAGACTACAATGAGCAGTTCTTC
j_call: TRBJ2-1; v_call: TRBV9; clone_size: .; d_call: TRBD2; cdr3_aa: CASSVAGGRALGREQFF; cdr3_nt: TGTGCCAGCAGCGTAGCTGGCGGGAGGGCTTTGGGGCGTGAGCAGTTCTTC
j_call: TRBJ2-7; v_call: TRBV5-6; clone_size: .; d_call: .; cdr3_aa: CASRASGSSYEQYF; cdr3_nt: TGTGCCAGCCGTGCGTCAGGGAGCTCCTACGAGCAGTACTTC
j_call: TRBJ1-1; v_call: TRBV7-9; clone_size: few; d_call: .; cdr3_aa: CASSLLGREAFF; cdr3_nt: TGTGCCAGCAGTTTACTCGGTCGGGAAGCTTTCTTT
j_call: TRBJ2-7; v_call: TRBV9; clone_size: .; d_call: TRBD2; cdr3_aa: CASSVEREAPFYEQYF; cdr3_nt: TGTGCCAGCAGCGTAGAGCGGGAGGCCCCATTCTACGAGCAGTACTTC
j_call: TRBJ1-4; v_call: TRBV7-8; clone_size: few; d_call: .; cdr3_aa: CASSSWAGGGEKLFF; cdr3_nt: TGTGCCAGCAGCTCGTGGGCGGGAGGCGGTGAAAAACTGTTTTTT
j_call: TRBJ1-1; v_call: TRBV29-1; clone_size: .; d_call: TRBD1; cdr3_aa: CSVQQGAFTEAFF; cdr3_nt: TGCAGCGTTCAACAGGGGGCCTTCACTGAAGCTTTCTTT
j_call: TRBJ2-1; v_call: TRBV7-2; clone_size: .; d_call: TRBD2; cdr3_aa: CASSSRTRLAVGGNEQFF; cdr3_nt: TGTGCCAGCAGCTCCCGAACGCGACTAGCAGTCGGGGGGAATGAGCAGTTCTTC
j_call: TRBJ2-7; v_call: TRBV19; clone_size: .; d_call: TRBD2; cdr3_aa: CASSVRTSGGYEQYF; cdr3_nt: TGTGCCAGTAGTGTCCGGACTAGCGGGGGTTACGAGCAGTACTTC
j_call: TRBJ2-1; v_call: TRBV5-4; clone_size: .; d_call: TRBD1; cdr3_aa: CASSSRQGSLNNEQFF; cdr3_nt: TGTGCCAGCAGCAGTCGACAGGGCAGCCTGAACAATGAGCAGTTCTTC